A single sample is the source of the 2 T cell receptor beta chains below, sequenced in a study of CD8 T cells in ankylosing spondylitis. TCRdb used MiXCR to reprocess the 5' RACE reads, holding one entry per CDR3 protein. The data contain 30,000 to 45,000 distinct CDR3 sequences, 13% of them singletons. The material sequenced was synovial fluid, either unsorted or a sorted T cell fraction (not recorded which). The receptors here all came from a male donor with ankylosing spondylitis.

This sequence joins TRBV15 and TRBJ2-3, with TRBD2 matching over 13 bases. The CDR3 has 17 amino acids. Germline values: CDR1 LNHNV, CDR2 YYDKDF (reference sequence). After removal of 0 bases from V and 4 bases from J, the junction contained 4 bases not matched to a gene. DNA of the CDR3: TGTGCCACCAGCAGAGATCCAGGACTAGCGGGGGCAGATACGCAGTATTTT. Translated: CATSRDPGLAGADTQYF.

This clonotype was counted ten times or more. This rearrangement joins TRBV6-4 to TRBJ2-1; possibly TRBD1 for D (6 bases). With 6 bases removed from V and 0 bases from J, the gap between germline ends came to 9 bases. The CDR3 has 14 amino acids. Germline CDR1 MRHNA, CDR2 SNTAGT. CDR3 sequence (DNA): TGTGCCAGCAGCGCGGACAGCTCCTACAATGAGCAGTTCTTC. As protein: CASSADSSYNEQFF.